One sample yielded the 22 T cell receptor beta chains listed below, sequenced in a study of T cell responses to AZD1222 COVID-19 vaccine. Measured with immunoSEQ multiplex PCR; TCRdb has only the in-frame clones, and not every one. Of about 49,000 clones detected, around 80% appear once; the ten largest clones hold 20% to 25%. The source was peripheral blood, collected on day 0 of MenACWY control vaccination. Source of these receptors: an adult in good health.

The chain recombines TRBV28 with TRBJ2-7, with TRBD2 identical over 7 bases. The CDR3 spans 15 residues. Germline CDR1 and CDR2: MDHEN and SYDVKM. Trimming cost V 5 bases and J 0 bases; bases outside gene matches: 7. CDR3 sequence reads: CASSPTTSFSYEQYF. CDR3 sequence (DNA): TGTGCCAGCAGTCCAACGACTAGCTTCTCCTACGAGCAGTACTTC.

This rearrangement joins TRBV9 to TRBJ2-7, with TRBD2 matching over 7 bases. Germline CDR1 is SGDLS and CDR2 is YYNGEE. The CDR3 loop spans 13 amino acids. V gave up 4 bases and J gave up 6 bases; unmatched junction bases: 7. The CDR3 DNA reads as TGTGCCAGCAGCCCCATGGGGGGGACCGAGCAGTACTTC. This gives the protein CASSPMGGTEQYF.

This clone turned up a few times. This rearrangement joins TRBV3-1 (or the pseudogene TRBV3-2) to TRBJ2-3; D ambiguous. Per germline, CDR1 LGHDT and CDR2 YNNKEL (reference sequence). The CDR3 totals 19 residues. V was trimmed by 1 base and J by 0 bases, leaving 20 bases between them. CDR3 residues: CASSQGFAWNRTSTDTQYF. CDR3 coding DNA: TGTGCCAGCAGCCAAGGTTTTGCCTGGAACCGAACTAGCACAGATACGCAGTATTTT.

The gene calls are TRBV19 and TRBJ2-6, with 7 bases aligning to TRBD1. The CDR3 is made up of 15 amino acids. The V gene end was trimmed by 5 bases and the J gene end by 3 bases; junction bases not matched to a gene: 4. Germline V gene data show CDR1 as LNHDA and CDR2 as SQIVND (reference sequence). CDR3 nucleotide sequence: TGTGCCAGTAGTCTACGACAGGGTGGGGCCAACGTCCTGACTTTC. Amino acid sequence: CASSLRQGGANVLTF.

DNA for the CDR3: TGTGCCAGCAGCTTATCGGGCAATGTAGGGGAGACCCAGTACTTC. Protein sequence: CASSLSGNVGETQYF. The rearrangement joins TRBV7-2 to TRBJ2-5; D is unclear. V was cut by 2 bases and J by 5 bases, with 15 bases left in between. Per germline, CDR1 SGHTA and CDR2 FQGNSA. The CDR3 consists of 15 residues.

The V gene is TRBV28, the J gene TRBJ1-2; TRBD1 aligns across 8 bases. This CDR3 is 12 amino acids long. Losses at the gene ends were 11 bases for V and 2 bases for J; bases not matched to a gene: 4. Germline V gives CDR1 MDHEN, CDR2 SYDVKM. The CDR3 spells CAYRTGNYGYTF. Written as DNA, the CDR3 is TGTGCCTACAGGACAGGGAACTATGGCTACACCTTC.

The chain couples TRBV5-1 to TRBJ2-7, with 13 bases matching TRBD2. V trimming: 4 bases; J trimming: 0 bases; junction bases outside the gene matches: 10. The germline V gene has CDR1 SGHRS and CDR2 YFSETQ. CDR3 length: 18 amino acids. The CDR3 bases are TGCGCCAGCAGCCCATTTGGGACTAGCGGGGAGAGCTCCTACGAGCAGTACTTC. It is translated as CASSPFGTSGESSYEQYF. Variable domain in full (rest from reference TRBV5-1 and TRBJ2-7): KAGVTQTPRYLIKTRGQQVTLSCSPISGHRSVSWYQQTPGQGLQFLFEYFSETQRNKGNFPGRFSGRQFSNSRSEMNVSTLELGDSALYLCASSPFGTSGESSYEQYFGPGTRLTVT.

The gene calls are TRBV4-1 and TRBJ2-5, with TRBD2 matching 9 bases. CDR3 length: 16 residues. Trimming removed 1 base from V and 4 bases from J; junction bases left unmatched: 7. CDR1 MGHRA and CDR2 YSYEKL come from the germline V gene. In DNA, the CDR3 is TGCGCCAGCAGCCAAGGGCCAGCGGGAGGAGGAGAGACCCAGTACTTC. This gives the protein CASSQGPAGGGETQYF.

In nucleotides, the CDR3 is TGTGCCACCAGCAGAGGAGGGTCCTATGAGCAGTTCTTC. It encodes CATSRGGSYEQFF. This chain connects TRBV15 to TRBJ2-1, with D possibly matching TRBD2 (5 bases). Germline V lookup: CDR1 LNHNV, CDR2 YYDKDF (reference sequence). V was pared by 1 base and J by 8 bases, with 9 bases between. The length of the CDR3 is 13 residues.

The rearrangement links TRBV11-2 to TRBJ1-6; D is unresolved. CDR1 is SGHAT and CDR2 is FQNNGV in the germline V gene. The CDR3 loop spans 13 amino acids. V lost 2 bases and J 8 bases, leaving 7 bases between the germline ends. This CDR3 is CASSLTLDSPLHF. CDR3 bases: TGTGCCAGCAGCTTAACTCTGGATTCACCCCTCCACTTT.

This sequence joins TRBV5-6 and TRBJ1-2; D gene ambiguous. The V end was cut by 6 bases, the J end by 8 bases, with 14 bases between. The CDR3 runs to 12 residues. Per the germline V gene, CDR1 is SGHDT and CDR2 is YYEEEE. CDR3 loop: CASNPGSGGYTF. As DNA, the CDR3 is TGTGCCAGCAACCCCGGCTCCGGGGGCTACACCTTC.

J is TRBJ2-7 and V is TRBV2; 7 positions match TRBD1. Germline lookup yields CDR1 SNHLY and CDR2 FYNNEI. The CDR3 sequence is 14 residues long. The ends lost 6 bases at V and 3 bases at J; junction bases unmatched: 8. This CDR3 is CASRPLGDSYEQYF. The CDR3 DNA follows: TGTGCCAGCAGACCCCTTGGGGACAGCTACGAGCAGTACTTC.

V usage is TRBV5-1 and J usage is TRBJ1-3, with TRBD1 as a possible D gene (5 bases). The germline V gene has CDR1 SGHRS and CDR2 YFSETQ. V dropped 1 base and J dropped 1 base, with 9 bases sitting between them. The CDR3 is 15 amino acids. Here the CDR3 DNA reads TGCGCCAGCAGCTTGAGAGCAGGGTCTGGAAACACCATATATTTT. Amino acid sequence: CASSLRAGSGNTIYF.

V and J are TRBV29-1 and TRBJ1-2, with D hard to call. CDR1 is SQVTM, CDR2 ANQGSEA, per germline. Trimming stripped 2 bases from V and 7 bases from J, with 11 bases between. The CDR3 totals 12 residues. CDR3 protein: CSVEHARSGYTF. DNA of the CDR3: TGCAGCGTTGAACACGCACGTAGTGGCTACACCTTC.

This clone is a singleton in its sample. The chain recombines TRBV5-1 with TRBJ2-1; D perhaps matches TRBD2 (6 bases). This CDR3 region has 16 residues. Between the trimmed V and J ends, which lost 2 bases and 2 bases, there was a span of 14 bases. Germline V gives CDR1 SGHRS, CDR2 YFSETQ. In nucleotides, the CDR3 is TGCGCCAGCAGCTTCTTTCCAGGGACTCCCTACAATGAGCAGTTCTTC. Translated: CASSFFPGTPYNEQFF.

The chain combines TRBV7-6 with TRBJ2-1; 16 bases agree with TRBD2. Germline CDR1 reads SGHVS; CDR2 reads FNYEAQ. The V and J ends lost 5 bases and 5 bases, in that order; junction bases with no gene match: 6. The CDR3 extends over 17 amino acids. CDR3 bases: TGTGCCAGCAGCCCGTTGGGACTAGCGGGAGGGGACAATGAGCAGTTCTTC. This gives the protein CASSPLGLAGGDNEQFF.

A single count supports this clone. The chain couples TRBV3-1 (or the pseudogene TRBV3-2) to TRBJ1-1, with TRBD1 as a possible D gene (6 bases). The germline gives CDR1 LGHDT, CDR2 YNNKEL (reference sequence). Trimming cost V 7 bases and J 6 bases, with 15 bases left between them. The CDR3 consists of 13 residues. CDR3 loop: CASNSQGLAEAFF. DNA of the CDR3: TGTGCCAGCAACTCACAGGGCTTGGCTGAAGCTTTCTTT.

The V call is TRBV5-5, the J call TRBJ2-3; no clear D gene. Germline V gene data show CDR1 as SGHKS and CDR2 as YYEKEE (reference sequence). CDR3 length: 14 amino acids. Trimming removed 0 bases from V and 4 bases from J, with 9 bases in between. This CDR3 reads CASSLGYQSDTQYF. CDR3 coding DNA: TGTGCCAGCAGCTTGGGCTACCAGTCAGATACGCAGTATTTT.

This chain uses TRBV7-2 with TRBJ2-3; 9 bases match TRBD2. V shed 3 bases, J shed 2 bases, and the junction held 6 bases outside the gene matches. Germline V gives CDR1 SGHTA, CDR2 FQGNSA. CDR3 size: 16 residues. CDR3 bases: TGTGCCAGCAGCTTTCAAGCGGGGGGCCTCACAGATACGCAGTATTTT. It is translated as CASSFQAGGLTDTQYF.

V usage is TRBV30 and J usage is TRBJ1-3; 8 bases are shared with TRBD1. Per germline, CDR1 GTSNPN and CDR2 SVGIG (reference sequence). The CDR3 contains 15 residues. After removal of 0 bases from V and 3 bases from J, the junction contained 4 bases not matched to a gene. The CDR3 is CAWSVYRGFGNTIYF. The CDR3 bases are TGTGCCTGGAGTGTATACAGGGGGTTTGGAAACACCATATATTTT.

The chain combines TRBV7-2 with TRBJ1-5; 7 nucleotides agree with TRBD1. V lost 5 bases to trimming and J lost 2 bases; unmatched junction nucleotides: 6. There are 15 residues in the CDR3. CDR1 and CDR2 from the germline V gene are SGHTA and FQGNSA. CDR3 bases: TGTGCCAGCAGCCCGAAGCAGGGGGGCAATCAGCCCCAGCATTTT. Protein sequence: CASSPKQGGNQPQHF. Full variable domain (outside the CDR3, taken from reference TRBV7-2 and TRBJ1-5): GAGVSQSPSNKVTEKGKDVELRCDPISGHTALYWYRQSLGQGLEFLIYFQGNSAPDKSGLPSDRFSAERTGGSVSTLTIQRTQQEDSAVYLCASSPKQGGNQPQHFGDGTRLSIL.

The rearrangement joins TRBV27 to TRBJ1-2, with TRBD1 as a possible D gene (6 bases). Germline-derived CDR1 and CDR2 are MNHEY and SMNVEV (reference sequence). The CDR3 spans 13 residues. The V and J ends lost 6 bases and 2 bases respectively, with 10 bases between them. The CDR3 sequence is CASSQTGNYGYTF. CDR3 bases: TGTGCCAGCAGCCAAACAGGGAACTATGGCTACACCTTC.